This T cell receptor beta chain was obtained from a study of neurological immune-mediated disorders. From 2 million PBMCs stored at -80 C, the unsorted libraries were generated. This clonotype was picked up many times. Its antigen is not known. TCRdb re-called the 5' RACE reads with MiXCR, one entry per CDR3 protein. The data show 31,000 or so distinct CDR3 sequences, 4% to 5.5% seen once. Study outcomes and limitations: While HTLV-1-associated myelopathy showed the greatest TCR clonal expansion, multiple sclerosis showed the least, falling below healthy controls. TCR-beta repertoires seemed private in all groups, with no expanded CDR3 amino acid sequences shared.

Looked up from germline, CDR1 is SGHTA and CDR2 is FQGNSA. CDR3 length: 14 amino acids. With 0 bases removed from V and 1 base from J, the gap between germline ends came to 7 bases. This chain joins TRBV7-2 and TRBJ2-7, with D tentatively TRBD2 (6 bases). What was sequenced was PBMCs. The receptor's source is a man younger than 30 in good health. CDR3 sequence: CASSLAGGSYEQYF. The CDR3 DNA reads as TGTGCCAGCAGCTTAGCGGGGGGTTCCTACGAGCAGTACTTC. Together with reference TRBV7-2 and TRBJ2-7, the CDR3 gives the full variable domain: GAGVSQSPSNKVTEKGKDVELRCDPISGHTALYWYRQSLGQGLEFLIYFQGNSAPDKSGLPSDRFSAERTGGSVSTLTIQRTQQEDSAVYLCASSLAGGSYEQYFGPGTRLTVT.